There are many counts of the clone carrying this T cell receptor (beta chain). Its target is not known. The CDR3 spans 17 residues. CDR1 is MNHEY and CDR2 is SVGAGI in the germline V gene. Losses at the gene ends were 2 bases for V and 2 bases for J; bases not matched to a gene: 9. TCRdb reprocessed the 5' RACE reads via MiXCR and lists one record per CDR3 protein. Counted here are hundreds of thousands of distinct CDR3 sequences, under 10% occurring once; the ten biggest clones make up less than 2%. The sample belongs to a study of identical twins. Study findings and constraints: Out-of-frame beta sequences exhibited a weaker degree of excess twin sharing. There was more out-of-frame TCR alpha sharing in monozygotic twins than models estimated.

These same records also appear under a second study, on yellow fever vaccine responses in identical twins.

The sample comprised memory (CD45RO+) T cells sorted from blood. The origin of this receptor is a woman aged 18-29 years in good health. The rearrangement joins TRBV6-5 to TRBJ2-1; 7 bases fit TRBD2. This chain's CDR3 is CASSYLATAGAYNEQFF. The CDR3 DNA reads as TGTGCCAGCAGTTACCTCGCGACGGCGGGAGCCTACAATGAGCAGTTCTTC.